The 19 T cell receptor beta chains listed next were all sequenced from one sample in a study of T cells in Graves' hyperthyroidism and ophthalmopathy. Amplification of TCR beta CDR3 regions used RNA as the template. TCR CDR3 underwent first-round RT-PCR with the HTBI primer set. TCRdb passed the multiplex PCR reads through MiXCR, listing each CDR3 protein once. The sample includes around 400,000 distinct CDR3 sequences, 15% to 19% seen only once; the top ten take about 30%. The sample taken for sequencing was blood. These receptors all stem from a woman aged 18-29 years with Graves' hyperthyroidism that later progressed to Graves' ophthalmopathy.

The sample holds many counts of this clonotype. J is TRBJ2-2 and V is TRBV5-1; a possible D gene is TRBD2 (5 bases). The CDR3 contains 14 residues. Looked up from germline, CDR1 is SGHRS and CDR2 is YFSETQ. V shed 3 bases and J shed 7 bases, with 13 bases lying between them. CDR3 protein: CASSSQPTSGELFF. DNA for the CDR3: TGCGCCAGCAGCTCCCAACCAACTAGCGGGGAGCTGTTTTTT.

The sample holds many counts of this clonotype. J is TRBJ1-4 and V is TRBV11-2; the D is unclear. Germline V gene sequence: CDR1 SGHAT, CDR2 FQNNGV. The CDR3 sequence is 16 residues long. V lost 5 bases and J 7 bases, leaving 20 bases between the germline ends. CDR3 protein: CASSPVMGRSGEKLFF. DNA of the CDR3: TGTGCCAGCAGCCCCGTTATGGGGAGGAGTGGTGAAAAACTGTTTTTT.

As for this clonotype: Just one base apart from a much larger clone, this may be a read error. CDR3 in amino acids: CASSHRETQYF. The CDR3 DNA reads TGTGCCAGCAGCCACCGGGAGACCCAGTACTTC. The chain combines TRBV14 with TRBJ2-5; no definite D call. The CDR3 is 11 amino acids. CDR1 is SGHDN, CDR2 FVKESK, per germline. The V end lost 3 bases, the J end lost 5 bases, and 4 bases lay between the germline ends.

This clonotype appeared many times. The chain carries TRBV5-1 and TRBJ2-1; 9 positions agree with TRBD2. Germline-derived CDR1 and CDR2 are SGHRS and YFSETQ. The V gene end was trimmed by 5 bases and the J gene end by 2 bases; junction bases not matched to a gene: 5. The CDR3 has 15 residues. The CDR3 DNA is TGCGCCAGCAGGAGAGCGGGAGGTCCCTACAATGAGCAGTTCTTC. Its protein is CASRRAGGPYNEQFF.

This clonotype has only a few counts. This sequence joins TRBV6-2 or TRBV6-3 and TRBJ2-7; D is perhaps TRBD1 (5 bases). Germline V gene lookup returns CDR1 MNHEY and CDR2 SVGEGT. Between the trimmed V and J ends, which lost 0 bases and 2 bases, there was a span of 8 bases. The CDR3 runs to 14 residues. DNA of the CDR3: TGTGCCAGCAGTTACTCGCAGGGCCCCTACGAGCAGTACTTC. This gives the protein CASSYSQGPYEQYF.

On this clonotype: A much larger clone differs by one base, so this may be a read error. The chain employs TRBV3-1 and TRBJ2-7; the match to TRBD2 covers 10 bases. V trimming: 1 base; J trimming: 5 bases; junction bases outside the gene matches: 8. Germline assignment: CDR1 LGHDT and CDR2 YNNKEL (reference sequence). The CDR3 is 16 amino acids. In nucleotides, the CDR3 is TGTGCCAGCAGCCAAGGAGGAGTAGCGGGAGGTCACGAGCAGTACTTC. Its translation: CASSQGGVAGGHEQYF.

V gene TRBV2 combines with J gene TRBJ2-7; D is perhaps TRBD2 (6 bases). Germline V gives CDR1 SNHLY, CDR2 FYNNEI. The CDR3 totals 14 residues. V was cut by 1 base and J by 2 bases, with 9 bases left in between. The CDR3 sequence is CASSEGDWPYEQYF. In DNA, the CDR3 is TGTGCCAGCAGTGAAGGGGACTGGCCCTACGAGCAGTACTTC. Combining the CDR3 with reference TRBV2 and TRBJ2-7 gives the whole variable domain EPEVTQTPSHQVTQMGQEVILRCVPISNHLYFYWYRQILGQKVEFLVSFYNNEISEKSEIFDDQFSVERPDGSNFTLKIRSTKLEDSAMYFCASSEGDWPYEQYFGPGTRLTVT.

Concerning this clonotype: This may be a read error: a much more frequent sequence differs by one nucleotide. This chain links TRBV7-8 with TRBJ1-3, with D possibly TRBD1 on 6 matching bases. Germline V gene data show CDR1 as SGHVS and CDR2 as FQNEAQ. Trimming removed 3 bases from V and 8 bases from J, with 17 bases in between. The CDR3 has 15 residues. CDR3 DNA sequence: TGTGCCAGCAGCTTCGCCGGGACAACAGGAGACACCATATATTTT. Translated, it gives CASSFAGTTGDTIYF.

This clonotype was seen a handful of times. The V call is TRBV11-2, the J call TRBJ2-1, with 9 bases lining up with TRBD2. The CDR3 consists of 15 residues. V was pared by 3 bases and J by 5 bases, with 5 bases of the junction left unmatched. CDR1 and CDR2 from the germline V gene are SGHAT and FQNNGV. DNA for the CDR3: TGTGCCAGCAGCTTCCTAGCGGGACATAACAATGAGCAGTTCTTC. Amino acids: CASSFLAGHNNEQFF.

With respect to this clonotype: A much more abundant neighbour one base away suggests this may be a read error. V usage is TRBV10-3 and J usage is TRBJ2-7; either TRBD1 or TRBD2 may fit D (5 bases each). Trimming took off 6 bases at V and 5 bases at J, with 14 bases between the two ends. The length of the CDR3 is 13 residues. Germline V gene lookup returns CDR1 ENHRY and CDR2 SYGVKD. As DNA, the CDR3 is TGTGCCATCAGCGCCGAGGGGCTCGACGAGCAGTACTTC. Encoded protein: CAISAEGLDEQYF.

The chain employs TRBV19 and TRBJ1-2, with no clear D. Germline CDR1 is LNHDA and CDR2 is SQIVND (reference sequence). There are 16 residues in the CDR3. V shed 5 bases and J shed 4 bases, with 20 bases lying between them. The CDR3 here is CASSLITGPGGYGYTF. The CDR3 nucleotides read TGTGCCAGTAGTCTGATAACCGGGCCGGGCGGCTATGGCTACACCTTC.

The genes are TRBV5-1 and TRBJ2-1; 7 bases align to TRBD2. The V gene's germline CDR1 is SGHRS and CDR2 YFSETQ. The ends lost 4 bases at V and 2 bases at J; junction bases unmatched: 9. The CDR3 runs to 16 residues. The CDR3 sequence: CASSQISGATYNEQFF. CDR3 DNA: TGCGCCAGCAGCCAGATAAGCGGGGCTACCTACAATGAGCAGTTCTTC. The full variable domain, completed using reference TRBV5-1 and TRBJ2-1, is KAGVTQTPRYLIKTRGQQVTLSCSPISGHRSVSWYQQTPGQGLQFLFEYFSETQRNKGNFPGRFSGRQFSNSRSEMNVSTLELGDSALYLCASSQISGATYNEQFFGPGTRLTVL.

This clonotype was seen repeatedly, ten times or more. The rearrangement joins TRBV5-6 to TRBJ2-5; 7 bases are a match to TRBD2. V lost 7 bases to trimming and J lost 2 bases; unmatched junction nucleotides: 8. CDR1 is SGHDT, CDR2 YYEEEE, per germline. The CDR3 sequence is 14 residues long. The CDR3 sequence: CASGGGGEQETQYF. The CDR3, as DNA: TGTGCCAGCGGTGGGGGAGGGGAGCAAGAGACCCAGTACTTC.

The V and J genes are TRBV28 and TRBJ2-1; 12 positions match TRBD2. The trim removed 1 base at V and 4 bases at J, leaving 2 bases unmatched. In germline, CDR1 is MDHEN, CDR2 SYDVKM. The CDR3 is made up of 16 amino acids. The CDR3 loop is CASSLFGLAGYNEQFF. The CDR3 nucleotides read TGTGCCAGCAGTTTATTCGGACTAGCGGGATACAATGAGCAGTTCTTC.

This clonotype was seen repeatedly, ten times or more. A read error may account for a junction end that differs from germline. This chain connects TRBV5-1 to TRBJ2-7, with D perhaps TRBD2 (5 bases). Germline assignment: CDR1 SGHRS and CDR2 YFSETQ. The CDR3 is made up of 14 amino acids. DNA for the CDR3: TGTGCCAGCAGCTTAGTTCGGGGAAGCTACGAGCAGTACTTC. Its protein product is CASSLVRGSYEQYF.

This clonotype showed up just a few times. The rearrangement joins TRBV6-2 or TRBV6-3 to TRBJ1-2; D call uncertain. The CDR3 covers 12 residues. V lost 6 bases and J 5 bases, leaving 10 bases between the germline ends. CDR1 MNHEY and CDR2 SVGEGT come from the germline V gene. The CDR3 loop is CASSATEYGYTF. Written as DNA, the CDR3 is TGTGCCAGCAGCGCGACGGAGTATGGCTACACCTTC.

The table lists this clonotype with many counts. The CDR3: CASSLDRGEKLFF. CDR3 nucleotide sequence: TGTGCCAGCAGCTTAGACCGGGGTGAAAAACTGTTTTTT. The gene calls are TRBV7-2 and TRBJ1-4; no definite D call. This CDR3 spans 13 amino acids. Germline V lookup: CDR1 SGHTA, CDR2 FQGNSA. Trimming shortened V by 1 base and J by 7 bases, and 7 bases separated the two germline ends.

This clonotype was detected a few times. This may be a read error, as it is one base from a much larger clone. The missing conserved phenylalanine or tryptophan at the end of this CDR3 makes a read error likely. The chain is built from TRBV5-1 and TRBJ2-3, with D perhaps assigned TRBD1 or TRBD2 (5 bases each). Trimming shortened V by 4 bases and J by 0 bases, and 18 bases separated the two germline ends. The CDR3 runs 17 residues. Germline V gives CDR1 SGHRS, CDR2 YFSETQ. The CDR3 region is CASSRWTGAGSTDTQYL. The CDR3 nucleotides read TGCGCCAGCAGCCGTTGGACCGGGGCTGGGAGCACAGATACGCAGTATCTT.

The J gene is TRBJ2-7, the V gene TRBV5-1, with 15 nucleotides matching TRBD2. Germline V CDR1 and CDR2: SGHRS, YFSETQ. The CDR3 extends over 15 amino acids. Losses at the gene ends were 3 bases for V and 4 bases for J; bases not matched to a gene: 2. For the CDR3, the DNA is TGCGCCAGCAGCTGGGGACTAGCGGGAGGTTACGAGCAGTACTTC. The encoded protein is CASSWGLAGGYEQYF.